The clone carrying this T cell receptor beta chain has just a few counts. The sample belongs to a study of blood T cell repertoires in COVID-19. Assay: immunoSEQ multiplex PCR; the TCRdb copy retains only in-frame clones and omits some. The sample shows about 220,000 clones, around four fifths of them seen only once. The germline CDR1 and CDR2 sequences are MDHEN and SYDVKM. CDR3 length: 17 residues. The germline V and J ends were trimmed by 9 bases and 0 bases, with 21 bases remaining between them. Enrolled during active infection, Seattle patients were then followed longitudinally. Source material: peripheral blood. This chain joins TRBV28 and TRBJ1-5, with D hard to call. The sequence was collected from a woman in her 70s with COVID-19, enrolled during active disease. CDR3 loop: CARGWLRESYSNQPQHF. CDR3 in DNA: TGTGCCAGGGGCTGGTTGAGGGAAAGCTATAGCAATCAGCCCCAGCATTTT.